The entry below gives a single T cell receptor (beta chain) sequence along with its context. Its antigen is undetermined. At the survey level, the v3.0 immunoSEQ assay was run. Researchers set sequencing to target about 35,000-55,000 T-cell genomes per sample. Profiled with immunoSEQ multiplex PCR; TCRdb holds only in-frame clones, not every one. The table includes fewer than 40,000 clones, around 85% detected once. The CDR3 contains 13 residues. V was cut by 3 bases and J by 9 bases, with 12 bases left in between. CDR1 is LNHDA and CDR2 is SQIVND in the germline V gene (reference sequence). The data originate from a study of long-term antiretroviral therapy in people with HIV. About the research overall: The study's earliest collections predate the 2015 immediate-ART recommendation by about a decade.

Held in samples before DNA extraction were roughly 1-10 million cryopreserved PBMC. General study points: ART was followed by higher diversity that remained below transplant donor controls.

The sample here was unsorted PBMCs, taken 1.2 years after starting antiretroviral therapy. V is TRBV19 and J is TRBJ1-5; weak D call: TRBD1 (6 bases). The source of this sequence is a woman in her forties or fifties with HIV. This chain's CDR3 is CASSISGGRPQHF. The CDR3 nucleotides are TGTGCCAGTAGTATTTCGGGGGGCCGGCCCCAGCATTTT.